This TCR beta chain was identified during a study of T cells after yellow fever vaccination. The wider study: With SMART-Seq v4 Ultra Low Input, the fractions containing low cell numbers were prepared. Study-level results: Primary-vaccination clones mostly resurfaced post-booster (less than 98% CD4, approximately 87% CD8). Among all clonotypes, a small share was observed in both CD4 and CD8 compartments.

TCRdb itself ran the 5' RACE reads through MiXCR, one entry per CDR3 protein. The sample includes approximately 13,000 distinct CDR3 sequences, 4.5% to 6% of them seen just once. This clonotype was detected only a few times. The junction differs from germline at one of its ends, possibly a read error. Germline-derived CDR1 and CDR2 are DFQATT and SNEGSKA (reference sequence). The CDR3 extends over 17 amino acids. The V and J genes are TRBV20-1 and TRBJ2-1; D gene uncertain. This sequence originates from a young man who received the YFV17D yellow fever vaccine. The sample was PBMCs, either bulk or a sorted T-cell subset (CD4+, CD8+, memory, or dextramer-sorted; not recorded which), taken 45 days after the yellow fever booster vaccination. The CDR3 DNA reads TGCTGTGCTCATCCACCGGGCAGAGAAAGCTCCTACAATGAGCAGTTCTTC. Translation: CCAHPPGRESSYNEQFF.